The rows below give T cell receptor beta chains drawn from one sample of a study of blood T cell repertoires in COVID-19. The table came from immunoSEQ multiplex PCR; TCRdb's copy has only in-frame clones and leaves some out. The table includes over 100,000 clones, around 87% detected once. The sequencing input was peripheral blood. The receptors originated from a man between 45 and 60 years old with acute or convalescent COVID-19. CDR3s include the opening cysteine and the closing phenylalanine or tryptophan. A D gene is named only where the DNA matches it firmly. Only part of the rows carry a size: once, few, many, or a class if the clone is expanded.

D	J	V	size	CDR3	DNA
NA	TRBJ1-3	TRBV18	NA	CASSPGLSGNTIYF	TGTGCCAGCTCACCAGGGCTCTCTGGAAACACCATATATTTT
NA	TRBJ1-2	TRBV5-1	NA	CASRYTYDILEGYTF	TGCGCCAGCAGGTATACTTACGACATACTTGAGGGCTACACCTTC
TRBD2	TRBJ2-7	TRBV9	NA	CASSSSGSPSYEQYF	TGTGCCAGCAGCTCTAGCGGGAGCCCCTCCTACGAGCAGTACTTC
TRBD2	TRBJ2-7	TRBV7-2	NA	CASSPVGGIYEQYF	TGTGCCAGCAGTCCTGTCGGGGGGATCTACGAGCAGTACTTC
NA	TRBJ2-5	TRBV11-2	NA	CASTFRTISEETQYF	TGTGCCAGCACCTTTCGGACTATCAGTGAAGAGACCCAGTACTTC
TRBD2	TRBJ2-7	TRBV30	once	CAWETSGYEQYF	TGTGCCTGGGAGACTAGCGGCTACGAGCAGTACTTC
NA	TRBJ2-3	TRBV7-2	NA	CASSLASPGWGSRADTQYF	TGTGCCAGCAGCTTAGCCTCCCCGGGGTGGGGTTCGAGGGCAGATACGCAGTATTTT
NA	TRBJ2-7	TRBV6-5	NA	CASSYSGGGHEQYF	TGTGCCAGCAGTTACTCTGGGGGCGGCCACGAGCAGTACTTC
TRBD2	TRBJ2-5	TRBV11-3	NA	CASSQRGLAGVREETQYF	TGTGCCAGCAGCCAGAGGGGACTAGCGGGAGTAAGAGAAGAGACCCAGTACTTC
TRBD1	TRBJ1-1	TRBV3-1/TRBV3-2	NA	CASSRVRGQRAEAFF	TGTGCCAGCAGCCGGGTTAGGGGACAGCGGGCTGAAGCTTTCTTT
NA	TRBJ1-1	TRBV21-1	once	CASSKGRSLTGDTEAFF	TGTGCCAGCAGCAAAGGCAGGTCTCTAACCGGGGACACTGAAGCTTTCTTT
TRBD2	TRBJ2-5	TRBV5-4	NA	CASSLVGSGRGSGGETQYF	TGTGCCAGCAGCTTGGTCGGGAGCGGGAGGGGATCAGGGGGAGAGACCCAGTACTTC
TRBD2	TRBJ2-7	TRBV6-1	NA	CASSEGLAGGYEQYF	TGTGCCAGCAGTGAAGGACTAGCGGGAGGATACGAGCAGTACTTC
NA	TRBJ2-7	TRBV11-2	NA	CASSLSLTDSYEQYF	TGTGCCAGCAGCTTATCCCTAACCGACTCCTACGAGCAGTACTTC
TRBD1	TRBJ2-4	TRBV28	NA	CASRSTGGLAKNIQYF	TGTGCCAGCAGGTCTACAGGGGGCTTAGCCAAAAACATTCAGTACTTC
NA	TRBJ2-7	TRBV21-1	NA	CARRTGGSQQYF	TGTGCCAGAAGGACAGGGGGGTCGCAGCAGTACTTC
TRBD1	TRBJ1-4	TRBV11-2	NA	CASSLTGGSGATNEKLFF	TGTGCCAGCAGCTTGACAGGGGGCTCAGGTGCAACTAATGAAAAACTGTTTTTT
NA	TRBJ1-1	TRBV18	NA	CASSHRAEAFF	TGTGCCAGCTCACACAGGGCTGAAGCTTTCTTT
NA	TRBJ2-7	TRBV28	NA	CASSLTGPYEQYF	TGTGCCAGCAGTTTAACAGGCCCGTACGAGCAGTACTTC
NA	TRBJ2-3	TRBV30	NA	CAWRLGAGTDTQYF	TGTGCCTGGAGGTTAGGAGCGGGTACAGATACGCAGTATTTT
NA	TRBJ2-1	TRBV10-3	once	CAISESLSSRDLQFF	TGTGCCATCAGTGAGTCGTTGTCAAGCCGGGACTTACAGTTCTTC
TRBD2	TRBJ2-2	TRBV18	once	CASSRTSGRTGELFF	TGTGCCAGCTCCCGGACTAGCGGGAGGACCGGGGAGCTGTTTTTT
NA	TRBJ2-2	TRBV21-1	NA	CASIPGTSGRLGTGELFF	TGTGCCAGCATCCCCGGGACTAGCGGGAGGCTGGGGACCGGGGAGCTGTTTTTT
NA	TRBJ2-3	TRBV3-1/TRBV3-2	NA	CASSGADTDTQYF	TGTGCCAGCAGCGGGGCCGATACAGATACGCAGTATTTT
NA	TRBJ2-1	TRBV5-1	NA	CASSTGTFASSYNEQFF	TGCGCCAGCAGCACGGGGACTTTCGCAAGCTCCTACAATGAGCAGTTCTTC
NA	TRBJ1-1	TRBV28	few	CASSQGYTEAFF	TGTGCCAGCAGTCAGGGTTACACTGAAGCTTTCTTT
TRBD1	TRBJ2-7	TRBV27	NA	CASSLGTGSYEQYF	TGTGCCAGCAGTCTAGGGACAGGGTCTTATGAGCAGTACTTC
NA	TRBJ1-3	TRBV30	once	CAWMSSGNTIYF	TGTGCCTGGATGAGCTCTGGAAACACCATATATTTT
NA	TRBJ2-3	TRBV19	NA	CASRGTGNTDTQYF	TGTGCCAGTAGGGGAACAGGGAACACAGATACGCAGTATTTT
TRBD1	TRBJ2-1	TRBV7-8	few	CASSSSGGYEQFF	TGTGCCAGCAGCTCCTCAGGGGGCTATGAGCAGTTCTTC
TRBD1	TRBJ2-7	TRBV24-1	NA	CATSDTTGTGFYEQYF	TGTGCCACCAGTGATACGACCGGGACAGGGTTCTACGAGCAGTACTTC
NA	TRBJ2-5	TRBV5-5	NA	CASSLVEGVETQYF	TGTGCCAGCAGCTTGGTTGAGGGAGTAGAGACCCAGTACTTC
NA	TRBJ1-6	TRBV7-9	NA	CASSLGLEFVASPLHF	TGTGCCAGCAGCTTAGGTCTGGAGTTCGTCGCTTCACCCCTCCACTTT
NA	TRBJ2-5	TRBV19	NA	CASSIDGRSWETQYF	TGTGCCAGTAGTATAGACGGGAGATCATGGGAGACCCAGTACTTC
NA	TRBJ2-5	TRBV6-5	NA	CASIQGWETQYF	TGTGCCAGCATTCAGGGATGGGAGACCCAGTACTTC
NA	TRBJ1-3	TRBV11-3	NA	CASSLRSSGNTIYF	TGTGCCAGCAGCTTGCGGAGCTCTGGAAACACCATATATTTT
TRBD2	TRBJ2-1	TRBV10-2	NA	CASRTSGRYNEQFF	TGCGCCAGCCGGACTAGCGGGAGATACAATGAGCAGTTCTTC
TRBD2	TRBJ2-7	TRBV19	NA	CASSPSPFGGGRIPYEQYF	TGTGCCAGTAGTCCAAGCCCGTTCGGGGGGGGCAGAATTCCCTACGAGCAGTACTTC
NA	TRBJ1-2	TRBV12-3/TRBV12-4	NA	CASSFRSYGYTF	TGTGCCAGCAGTTTTCGGTCCTATGGCTACACCTTC
NA	TRBJ1-1	TRBV9	NA	CASSVAREGTEAFF	TGTGCCAGCAGCGTAGCCAGGGAGGGGACTGAAGCTTTCTTT
NA	TRBJ2-1	TRBV7-8	NA	CASSYEAYKSYNEQFF	TGTGCCAGCAGCTACGAAGCGTATAAGTCCTACAATGAGCAGTTCTTC
NA	TRBJ2-5	TRBV12-3/TRBV12-4	NA	CASSNYESQYF	TGTGCCAGCAGTAATTATGAGTCCCAGTACTTC
TRBD2	TRBJ2-2	TRBV5-1	NA	CASSLRTGVGGRAAGELFF	TGCGCCAGCAGCCTCCGCACCGGGGTTGGCGGGAGGGCCGCCGGGGAGCTGTTTTTT
NA	TRBJ2-7	TRBV7-2	NA	CASSLGGRSYEQYF	TGTGCCAGCAGCTTAGGCGGAAGATCCTACGAGCAGTACTTC
NA	TRBJ2-1	TRBV12-3/TRBV12-4	NA	CASGQYNEQFF	TGTGCCAGCGGGCAATACAATGAGCAGTTCTTC
NA	TRBJ1-4	TRBV4-1	NA	CASSPQGTNEKLFF	TGCGCCAGCAGTCCACAGGGTACTAATGAAAAACTGTTTTTT
TRBD1	TRBJ1-5	TRBV2	NA	CASRPGQLYSNQPQHF	TGTGCCAGCAGGCCGGGACAGCTCTATAGCAATCAGCCCCAGCATTTT
TRBD2	TRBJ2-1	TRBV5-4	NA	CASSIFLAGKDNEQFF	TGTGCCAGCAGCATCTTCCTAGCGGGAAAGGACAATGAGCAGTTCTTC
NA	TRBJ2-5	TRBV3-1/TRBV3-2	NA	CASSQEGGQLQETQYF	TGTGCCAGCAGCCAAGAGGGGGGACAGCTACAAGAGACCCAGTACTTC
NA	TRBJ2-1	TRBV5-6	NA	CASSFSAEVGEQFF	TGTGCCAGCAGCTTTTCGGCAGAGGTTGGTGAGCAGTTCTTC
NA	TRBJ2-2	TRBV28	NA	CASSSQLGNTGELFF	TGTGCCAGCAGTTCGCAACTAGGGAACACCGGGGAGCTGTTTTTT
NA	TRBJ2-4	TRBV5-1	few	CASSLGGLGKNIQYF	TGCGCCAGCAGCTTGGGTGGGCTGGGCAAAAACATTCAGTACTTC
NA	TRBJ1-2	TRBV28	NA	CASKFPGPSRGGYTF	TGTGCCAGCAAGTTCCCGGGCCCATCCCGGGGAGGCTACACCTTC